This TCR beta chain is from a study of T cells and Merkel cell carcinoma outcomes (dated by TCRdb to 2020 to 2021). For the study in its entirety: The study examined the tumor T-cell repertoire together with T-cell density as predictors of clinical outcome in patients with Merkel cell carcinoma.

From the cysteine through the phenylalanine, the CDR3 covers 18 amino acids. Kept here is only the CDR3 DNA, which spans 54 bases and is read in frame from base 1. The germline V gene gives CDR1 as SGHRS and CDR2 as YFSETQ. The V and J ends are trimmed by 1 base and 4 bases, leaving 23 bases between them. Library preparation employed the immunoSEQ multiplex PCR assay. TCRdb holds this immuneACCESS table with in-frame rearrangements only. Some clones are missing; in checked studies, unresolved V genes explain under half, and the rest has no known cause. The sample has about 4,200 clones on record, about 92% of them singletons. The leading ten clones occupy about 1.8% of the sample. The samples were obtained from people who had Merkel cell carcinoma. Beyond this particular receptor, the publication reports: Clinical outcomes in Merkel cell carcinoma patients were reported to be predicted by T-cell repertoire features combined with T-cell density.

To note about this clone: Which antigen it targets is not known. Within one base of it there is no much larger clone, and no base qualities were kept.

The sequence was collected from a human donor with Merkel cell carcinoma. The sequenced sample was tumor tissue from Merkel cell carcinoma. The receptor chain draws on TRBV5-1 and TRBJ1-2; the D gene is not confidently resolved. The encoded CDR3 is CASSLMPLGDLGSYGYTF. The DNA sequence reads TGCGCCAGCAGCTTGATGCCTTTAGGCGACCTAGGCTCCTATGGCTACACCTTC.